This T cell receptor beta chain appears in the sequencing data of a study of blood T cells in healthy people across ages. A second PCR of roughly 7 to 11 cycles used a sample-barcoded 5' primer and a J-beta primer mix. One entry per CDR3 protein, called by TCRdb with MiXCR from the 5' RACE reads. The table lists about 800,000 distinct CDR3 sequences, 20% to 25% of them singletons. The CDR3 has 13 amino acids. With 4 bases removed from V and 4 bases from J, the gap between germline ends came to 10 bases. Germline V gene sequence: CDR1 SGHTA, CDR2 FQGTGA. Samples had at least 7 million PBMCs isolated from them. This sample was shared with a second study, whose subject was T cells of mothers and their children.

The source is a boy aged 10-17 years in good health. The sequenced sample was blood. V and J are TRBV7-3 and TRBJ1-2, with D perhaps matching TRBD1 (5 bases). In DNA form, the CDR3 reads TGTGCCAGCAGCTGGGGACCGGGCTATGGCTACACCTTC. This encodes CASSWGPGYGYTF.